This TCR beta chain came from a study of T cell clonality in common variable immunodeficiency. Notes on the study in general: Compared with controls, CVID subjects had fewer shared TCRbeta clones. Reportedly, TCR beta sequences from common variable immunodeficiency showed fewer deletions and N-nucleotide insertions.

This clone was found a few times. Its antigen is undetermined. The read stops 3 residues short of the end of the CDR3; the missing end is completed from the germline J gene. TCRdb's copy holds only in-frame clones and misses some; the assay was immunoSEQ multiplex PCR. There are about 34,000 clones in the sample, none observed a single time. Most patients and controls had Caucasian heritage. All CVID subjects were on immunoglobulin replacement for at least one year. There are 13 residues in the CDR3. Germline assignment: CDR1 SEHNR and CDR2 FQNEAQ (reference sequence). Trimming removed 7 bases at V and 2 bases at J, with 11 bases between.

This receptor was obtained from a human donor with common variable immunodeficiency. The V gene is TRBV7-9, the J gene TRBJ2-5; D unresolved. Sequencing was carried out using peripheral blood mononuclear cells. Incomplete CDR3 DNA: TGTGCCAGCATTCGAGGCCTTCAAGAGACC. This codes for CASIRGLQET. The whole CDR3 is CASIRGLQETQYF.